This T cell receptor beta chain came from a study of blood T cell repertoires in COVID-19. Study-level information: The United States, Italy and Spain were the sources of the acute and convalescent COVID-19 samples.

Per the original data handling: Researchers report that nucleated cell counts were estimated from reference gene primer amplification. Sequencing was performed with immunoSEQ multiplex PCR; in TCRdb, only in-frame clones are kept and a portion is missing. The V and J calls and the clone size are those of that table, but D and trimming were determined from the DNA. The data contain under 200,000 clones, 85% to 95% of them singletons. V lost 5 bases, J lost 6 bases, and 11 bases lay in between. The CDR3 extends over 13 amino acids. Germline CDR1 reads MNHEY; CDR2 reads SVGAGI. Sequencing input: peripheral blood. V usage is TRBV6-5 and J usage is TRBJ1-5; D call uncertain. The TCR was taken from a man between 50 and 59 years old with acute or convalescent COVID-19. The CDR3 DNA is TGTGCCAGCAGTACCCGGGTCCTTCAGCCCCAGCATTTT. This translates into CASSTRVLQPQHF.